The subject of this entry is one TCR beta chain. This record comes from a study of blood T cell repertoires in COVID-19. Germline CDR1 is LNHNV and CDR2 is YYDKDF (reference sequence). With 4 bases removed from V and 5 bases from J, the gap between germline ends came to 5 bases. This CDR3 has 12 amino acids. Data came from immunoSEQ multiplex PCR; TCRdb stores just in-frame clones and leaves some out. The profile shows a few hundred thousand clones, 75% to 85% of them singletons. The chain employs TRBV15 and TRBJ2-2; D remains ambiguous. This TCR came from a woman aged 65 to 85 with COVID-19, enrolled during active disease. The sequencing sample was made of peripheral blood. The CDR3 region has the DNA TGTGCCACCAGCACAAATACCGGGGAGCTGTTTTTT. Translated: CATSTNTGELFF.